Below, 22 T cell receptor beta chains from the same sample are listed, as sequenced in a study of beta chain features in type 1 diabetes. Sequenced material consisted of expressed TCRB transcripts (all of the isolated RNA was reverse transcribed). Some clones are missing from TCRdb's copy, which holds only in-frame ones; the method was immunoSEQ multiplex PCR. The data show hundreds of thousands of clones, under 8.5% seen once. The sample comprised central memory CD4+ T cells from blood. These receptors were obtained from a woman aged 18-29 years in good health.

CDR3 nucleotide sequence: TGCGCCAGCAGCTTGGGGCTAGGAGGTAACAATGAGCAGTTCTTC. This gives the protein CASSLGLGGNNEQFF. The chain has TRBV5-1 and TRBJ2-1; D possibly corresponds to TRBD2 (5 bases). The germline V gene has CDR1 SGHRS and CDR2 YFSETQ. The CDR3 is 15 residues long. The ends were cut back, 0 bases at V and 5 bases at J, with 12 bases in the middle.

This clone turned up a few times. The chain employs TRBV10-3 and TRBJ2-3, with a tentative D call TRBD2 (6 bases). Per the germline V gene, CDR1 is ENHRY and CDR2 is SYGVKD. The CDR3 covers 13 residues. V was trimmed by 8 bases and J by 6 bases, leaving 15 bases between them. CDR3: CAIRERDADTQYF. In DNA, the CDR3 is TGTGCCATCCGGGAGAGGGACGCGGATACGCAGTATTTT.

This clone was observed a few times. V and J are TRBV7-2 and TRBJ2-2, with a tentative D call TRBD2 (6 bases). Germline V gives CDR1 SGHTA, CDR2 FQGNSA. CDR3 length: 16 residues. The V and J ends lost 4 bases and 3 bases respectively, with 15 bases between them. This CDR3 is CASSWPRWGDTGELFF. The CDR3 DNA sequence: TGTGCCAGCAGCTGGCCAAGGTGGGGGGACACCGGGGAGCTGTTTTTT.

The gene calls are TRBV9 and TRBJ1-2; unclear D gene. V gave up 0 bases and J gave up 4 bases, with 7 bases separating them. CDR3 length: 13 amino acids. CDR1 is SGDLS and CDR2 is YYNGEE in the germline V gene. CDR3 sequence: CASSVGLSYGYTF. In nucleotides, the CDR3 is TGTGCCAGCAGCGTAGGACTGTCCTATGGCTACACCTTC.

This clone was observed many times. Other DNA sequences in the same sample also yield this CDR3. J is TRBJ1-4 and V is TRBV10-3; 7 positions match TRBD1. This CDR3 contains 14 residues. The V and J ends lost 3 bases and 7 bases, in that order; junction bases with no gene match: 5. Germline V gene sequence: CDR1 ENHRY, CDR2 SYGVKD. CDR3 amino acids: CAISDGQEGEKLFF. In nucleotides, the CDR3 is TGTGCCATCAGTGATGGACAGGAGGGTGAAAAACTGTTTTTT.

Many counts were recorded for this clone. This chain connects TRBV28 to TRBJ2-2; TRBD1 matches 9 bases. The V segment lost 6 bases and the J segment 9 bases; nucleotides outside the gene matches: 11. Germline V gives CDR1 MDHEN, CDR2 SYDVKM. The CDR3 runs 15 residues. The CDR3 here is CASSSSGTGNRELFF. The CDR3 DNA is TGTGCCAGCAGCTCTTCAGGGACAGGGAACCGGGAGCTGTTTTTT.

This clone was counted only a few times. This chain uses TRBV5-1 with TRBJ2-2; D perhaps matches TRBD1 (6 bases). V lost 6 bases, J lost 2 bases, and 17 bases lay in between. The germline gives CDR1 SGHRS, CDR2 YFSETQ. The CDR3 has 16 amino acids. This CDR3 is CASTPSGQLNTGELFF. The CDR3 DNA follows: TGCGCCAGCACCCCGTCTGGACAGCTAAACACCGGGGAGCTGTTTTTT.

The CDR3 DNA reads as TGTGCCAGCAGTTTGCTAGCGGGAGGGCAGGGGGAGCAGTTCTTC. This translates into CASSLLAGGQGEQFF. The V gene is TRBV27, the J gene TRBJ2-1; 12 positions agree with TRBD2. Per germline, CDR1 MNHEY and CDR2 SMNVEV (reference sequence). The CDR3 covers 15 residues. V trimming: 3 bases; J trimming: 10 bases; junction bases outside the gene matches: 7.

This clone was observed many times. This sequence joins TRBV6-5 and TRBJ2-4; D gene unclear. The CDR3 covers 13 residues. Looked up from germline, CDR1 is MNHEY and CDR2 is SVGAGI. Trimming removed 4 bases from V and 8 bases from J, with 12 bases in between. The DNA of the CDR3 is TGTGCCAGCAGTTCAATACCCCGGGACATTCAGTACTTC. Translation gives CASSSIPRDIQYF.

The V and J genes are TRBV7-2 and TRBJ2-3; no clear D gene. The CDR3 runs to 14 residues. Germline V gene lookup returns CDR1 SGHTA and CDR2 FQGNSA. With 0 bases removed from V and 6 bases from J, the gap between germline ends came to 10 bases. The CDR3 DNA sequence: TGTGCCAGCAGCTTAGCGGGCCACGTCGATACGCAGTATTTT. This sequence encodes CASSLAGHVDTQYF. Full variable domain (rest looked up from reference TRBV7-2 and TRBJ2-3): GAGVSQSPSNKVTEKGKDVELRCDPISGHTALYWYRQSLGQGLEFLIYFQGNSAPDKSGLPSDRFSAERTGGSVSTLTIQRTQQEDSAVYLCASSLAGHVDTQYFGPGTRLTVL.

This clone was counted only a few times. This chain connects TRBV6-5 to TRBJ2-1; 7 bases agree with TRBD2. Unmatched junction bases numbered 8, after V lost 4 bases and J lost 5 bases. Looked up from germline, CDR1 is MNHEY and CDR2 is SVGAGI. This CDR3 contains 15 residues. DNA of the CDR3: TGTGCCAGCAGTTTCGCCAGGACTAGTCACAATGAGCAGTTCTTC. Amino acids: CASSFARTSHNEQFF.

Note on this clone: It may be a read error: a sequence one base away is much more abundant. The genes are TRBV6-1 and TRBJ2-6; no clear D. Trimming took 7 bases from V and 0 from J, leaving 1 base between them. CDR1 and CDR2 from the germline V gene are MNHNS and SASEGT. The CDR3 consists of 12 residues. The CDR3 sequence: CASNSGANVLTF. The CDR3 DNA reads TGTGCCAGCAACTCTGGGGCCAACGTCCTGACTTTC.

V usage is TRBV5-6 and J usage is TRBJ2-3; TRBD2 agrees at 9 bases. V lost 0 bases and J lost 4; bases outside the gene matches: 6. Germline V lookup: CDR1 SGHDT, CDR2 YYEEEE. The CDR3 is made up of 16 amino acids. In DNA, the CDR3 is TGTGCCAGCAGCTTGGAAAGCGGGAGGTCCGCAGATACGCAGTATTTT. It specifies CASSLESGRSADTQYF.

This clone was seen at least ten times. The chain employs TRBV28 and TRBJ2-4; D possibly corresponds to TRBD1 (5 bases). Germline V gives CDR1 MDHEN, CDR2 SYDVKM. There are 14 residues in the CDR3. V was clipped by 8 bases and J by 7 bases, with 18 bases between them. Written as DNA, the CDR3 is TGTGCCAGCGGGTTCGGCTACGACAGTAACATTCAGTACTTC. This codes for CASGFGYDSNIQYF.

The rearrangement links TRBV6-5 to TRBJ1-2; 9 bases match TRBD1. V trimming: 2 bases; J trimming: 5 bases; junction bases outside the gene matches: 3. Germline CDR1 is MNHEY and CDR2 is SVGAGI. This CDR3 comprises 14 residues. The CDR3 DNA reads as TGTGCCAGCAGTTACCAGGGGACAGGGTATGGCTACACCTTC. It translates to CASSYQGTGYGYTF.

This chain links TRBV15 with TRBJ1-4, with unresolved D. V was trimmed by 3 bases and J by 12 bases, leaving 20 bases between them. This CDR3 spans 15 amino acids. CDR1 is LNHNV and CDR2 is YYDKDF in the germline V gene (reference sequence). The CDR3 coding sequence is TGTGCCACCAGCAGCCCCATCATCAGTAGATTTCAACTGTTTTTT. Amino acid sequence: CATSSPIISRFQLFF. The whole variable domain, filled in from reference TRBV15 and TRBJ1-4, reads DAMVIQNPRYQVTQFGKPVTLSCSQTLNHNVMYWYQQKSSQAPKLLFHYYDKDFNNEADTPDNFQSRRPNTSFCFLDIRSPGLGDTAMYLCATSSPIISRFQLFFGSGTQLSVL.

The rearrangement joins TRBV9 to TRBJ2-1; TRBD2 matches 9 bases. The length of the CDR3 is 16 residues. Trimming removed 0 bases from V and 9 bases from J; junction bases left unmatched: 10. Per the germline V gene, CDR1 is SGDLS and CDR2 is YYNGEE. This chain's CDR3 is CASSVGGSGSYGEQFF. The CDR3 bases are TGTGCCAGCAGCGTAGGCGGTAGCGGGAGTTACGGTGAGCAGTTCTTC. The full variable domain, in which reference TRBV9 and TRBJ2-1 provide the parts outside the CDR3, is DSGVTQTPKHLITATGQRVTLRCSPRSGDLSVYWYQQSLDQGLQFLIQYYNGEERAKGNILERFSAQQFPDLHSELNLSSLELGDSALYFCASSVGGSGSYGEQFFGPGTRLTVL.

The chain combines TRBV7-9 with TRBJ2-7; 9 bases are shared with TRBD2. V lost 6 bases and J lost 7; bases outside the gene matches: 7. The CDR3 totals 13 residues. Germline values: CDR1 SEHNR, CDR2 FQNEAQ (reference sequence). The CDR3 DNA reads TGTGCCAGCAGTCTAGCGGGACGGTGGGAGCAGTACTTC. Translated: CASSLAGRWEQYF. The full variable domain, completed using reference TRBV7-9 and TRBJ2-7, is DTGVSQNPRHKITKRGQNVTFRCDPISEHNRLYWYRQTLGQGPEFLTYFQNEAQLEKSRLLSDRFSAERPKGSFSTLEIQRTEQGDSAMYLCASSLAGRWEQYFGPGTRLTVT.

This clone was seen a few times. The chain has TRBV7-8 and TRBJ2-2, with D possibly matching TRBD2 (5 bases). The V gene's germline CDR1 is SGHVS and CDR2 FQNEAQ. The CDR3 loop spans 15 amino acids. Trimming cost V 5 bases and J 3 bases, with 13 bases left between them. The CDR3: CASSTRTHYTGELFF. CDR3 DNA sequence: TGTGCCAGCAGCACCCGGACTCACTACACCGGGGAGCTGTTTTTT.

In its sample, this clone was seen a few times. The chain couples TRBV6-1 to TRBJ1-1; D uncertain. Between the trimmed V and J ends, which lost 4 bases and 4 bases, there was a span of 10 bases. The CDR3 loop spans 13 amino acids. Germline-derived CDR1 and CDR2 are MNHNS and SASEGT. The CDR3 loop is CASSAKTLTEAFF. Here the CDR3 DNA reads TGTGCCAGCAGTGCAAAGACACTCACTGAAGCTTTCTTT.

This clone was detected a few times. This chain connects TRBV9 to TRBJ1-2, with TRBD1 matching 9 bases. Germline loops: CDR1 SGDLS, CDR2 YYNGEE. CDR3 length: 14 amino acids. V shed 2 bases and J 4 bases; nucleotides not matched to a gene: 3. The CDR3 nucleotides are TGTGCCAGCAGCGTGGACAGGGGATCCTATGGCTACACCTTC. This codes for CASSVDRGSYGYTF.

The V gene is TRBV6-1, the J gene TRBJ2-3; TRBD2 agrees at 9 bases. The V gene end was trimmed by 4 bases and the J gene end by 0 bases; junction bases not matched to a gene: 5. In germline, CDR1 is MNHNS, CDR2 SASEGT. CDR3 length: 16 amino acids. Written as DNA, the CDR3 is TGTGCCAGCAGTGTAACTAGCGGGCCGAGCACAGATACGCAGTATTTT. Protein product: CASSVTSGPSTDTQYF.